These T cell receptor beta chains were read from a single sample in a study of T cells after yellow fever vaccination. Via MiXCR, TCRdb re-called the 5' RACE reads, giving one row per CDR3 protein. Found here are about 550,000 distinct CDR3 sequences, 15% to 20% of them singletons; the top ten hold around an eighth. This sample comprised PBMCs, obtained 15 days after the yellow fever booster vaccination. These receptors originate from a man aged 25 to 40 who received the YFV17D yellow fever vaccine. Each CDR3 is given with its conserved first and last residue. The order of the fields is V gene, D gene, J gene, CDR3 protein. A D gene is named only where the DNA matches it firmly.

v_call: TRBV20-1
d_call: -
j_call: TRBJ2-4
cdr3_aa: CSAIEAKNIQYF

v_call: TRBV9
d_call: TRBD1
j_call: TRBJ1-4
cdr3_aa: CASSLLDRGEKLFF

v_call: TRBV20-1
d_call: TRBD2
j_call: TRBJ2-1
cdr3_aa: CSARHYPGLAGNSYNEQFF

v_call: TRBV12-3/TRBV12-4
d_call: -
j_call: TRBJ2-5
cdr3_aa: CASSYGSGEETQYF

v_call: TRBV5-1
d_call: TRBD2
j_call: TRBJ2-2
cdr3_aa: CASSTPGLAGVGELFF

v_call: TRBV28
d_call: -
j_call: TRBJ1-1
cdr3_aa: CASSFEGWDTEAFF

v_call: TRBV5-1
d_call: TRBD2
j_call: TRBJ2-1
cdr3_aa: CASSAGTSFEQFF

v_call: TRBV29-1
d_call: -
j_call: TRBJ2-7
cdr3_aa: CSVVSRNYEQYF

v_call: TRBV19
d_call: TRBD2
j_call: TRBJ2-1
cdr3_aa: CASRPAGTTSGHEQFF

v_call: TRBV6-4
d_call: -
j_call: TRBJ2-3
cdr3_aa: CASSDGTGGTDTQYF

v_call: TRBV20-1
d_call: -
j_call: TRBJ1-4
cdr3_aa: CSAPQAVNEKLFF

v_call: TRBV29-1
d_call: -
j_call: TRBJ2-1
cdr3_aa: CIVEGLSTEQFF

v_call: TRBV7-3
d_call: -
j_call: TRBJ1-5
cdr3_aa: CASSRSPGQPQHF

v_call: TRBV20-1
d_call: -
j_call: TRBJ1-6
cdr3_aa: CSARDSGVGHSTSPLHF

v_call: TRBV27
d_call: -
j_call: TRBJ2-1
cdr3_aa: CASRPQDRGSGRASYNEQFF

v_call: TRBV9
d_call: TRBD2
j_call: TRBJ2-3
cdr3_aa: CASSVSGSRTDTQYF

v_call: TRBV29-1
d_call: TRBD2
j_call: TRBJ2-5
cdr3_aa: CSVEPSTETSGKSHWGETQYF

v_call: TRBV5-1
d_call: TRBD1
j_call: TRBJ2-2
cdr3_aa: CASSFQVRQGNTGELFF

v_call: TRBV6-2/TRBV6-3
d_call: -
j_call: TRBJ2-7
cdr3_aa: CASRKGPSEIYEQYF

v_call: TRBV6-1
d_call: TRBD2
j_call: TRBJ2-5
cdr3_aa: CASSVLKSSGIHETQYF

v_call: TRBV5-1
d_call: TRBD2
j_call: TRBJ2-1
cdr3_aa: CASSPGLAGSGQFF

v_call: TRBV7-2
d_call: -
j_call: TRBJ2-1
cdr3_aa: CASSGYLKGEQFF

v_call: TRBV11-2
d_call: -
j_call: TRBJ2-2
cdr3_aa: CASSLDGLPPGELFF

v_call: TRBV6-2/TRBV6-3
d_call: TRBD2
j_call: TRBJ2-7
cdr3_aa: CASSIQSGGSYEQYF

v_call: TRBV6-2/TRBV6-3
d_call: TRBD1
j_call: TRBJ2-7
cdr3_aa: CASRPTGGLDYEQYF

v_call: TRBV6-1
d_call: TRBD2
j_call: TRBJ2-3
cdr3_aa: CASRAGRTSRTDTQYF

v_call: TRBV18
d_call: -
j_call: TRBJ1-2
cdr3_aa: CASSPPGGPYGYTF

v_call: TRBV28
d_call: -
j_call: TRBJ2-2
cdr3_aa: CATNSGTGELFF

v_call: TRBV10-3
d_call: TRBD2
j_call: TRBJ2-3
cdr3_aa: CAIKASGRASTQYF

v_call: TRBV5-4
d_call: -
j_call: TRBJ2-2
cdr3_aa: CASSNGEKNTGELFF

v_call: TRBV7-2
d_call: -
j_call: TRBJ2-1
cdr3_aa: CASSLAEGRWSEQFF

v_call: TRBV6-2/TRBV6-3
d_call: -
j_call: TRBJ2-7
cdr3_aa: CASTDDEGTRYF

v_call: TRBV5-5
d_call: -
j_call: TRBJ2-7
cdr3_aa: CASSVYLGEQYF

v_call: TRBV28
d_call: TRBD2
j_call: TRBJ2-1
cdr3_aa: CASSLGGSYEQFF

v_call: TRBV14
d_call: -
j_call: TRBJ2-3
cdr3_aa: CASSQVGTDTQYF

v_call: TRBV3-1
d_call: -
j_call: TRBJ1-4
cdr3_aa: CASSQRVNLEKLFF

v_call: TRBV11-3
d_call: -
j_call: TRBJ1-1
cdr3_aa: CASSPDSDSEAFF

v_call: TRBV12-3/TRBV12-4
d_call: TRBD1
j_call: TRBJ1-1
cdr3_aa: CASKLQGSTEAFF

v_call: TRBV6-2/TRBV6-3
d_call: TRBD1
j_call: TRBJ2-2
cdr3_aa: CASNVRQGVTGELFF

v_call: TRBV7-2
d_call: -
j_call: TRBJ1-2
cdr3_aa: CASSPDLGWGYTF

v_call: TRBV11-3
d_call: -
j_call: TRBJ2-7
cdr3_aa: CASSLGGSVTYEQYF

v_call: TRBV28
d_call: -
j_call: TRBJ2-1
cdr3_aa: CASTWARNEQFF

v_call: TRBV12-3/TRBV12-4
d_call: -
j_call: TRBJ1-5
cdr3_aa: CASSFGSAGQPQHF

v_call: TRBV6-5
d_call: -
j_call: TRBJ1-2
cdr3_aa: CASSYEGRGYGYTF

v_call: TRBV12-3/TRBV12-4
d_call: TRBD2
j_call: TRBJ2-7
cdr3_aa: CASSFDLLRDYSYEQYF

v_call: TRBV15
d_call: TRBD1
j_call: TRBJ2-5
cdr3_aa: CATSRVDRGYGETQYF

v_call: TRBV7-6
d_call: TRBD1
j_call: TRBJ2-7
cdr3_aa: CASSLGEQGAFSYEQYF

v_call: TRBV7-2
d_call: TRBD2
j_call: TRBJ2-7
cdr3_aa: CASSLTAGDYEQYF

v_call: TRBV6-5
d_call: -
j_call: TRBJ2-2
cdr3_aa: CASSYSTERSNTGELFF

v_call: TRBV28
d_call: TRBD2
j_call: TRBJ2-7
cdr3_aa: CASTRLGASGSYEQYF

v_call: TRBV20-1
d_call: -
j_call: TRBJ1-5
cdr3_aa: CSAKEGSSRGDQPQHF